The 10 T cell receptor beta chains listed next were all sequenced from one sample in a study of shared clonotypes between healthy human individuals. Method: immunoSEQ multiplex PCR; TCRdb's copy keeps in-frame clones and lacks some. The data hold about 750,000 clones, with 80% to 95% observed a single time. CD45RO negativity and positive selection for CCR7 defined naive CD8 cells, a population that excluded terminally differentiated effector memory CD45RA+ cells. Sequenced sample: naive CD8+ T cells sorted from blood. The receptors were sampled from a young man in good health.

This chain links TRBV19 with TRBJ2-2; the match to TRBD2 covers 13 bases. Trimming removed 6 bases from V and 2 bases from J; junction bases left unmatched: 12. The CDR3 has 19 residues. Germline lookup yields CDR1 LNHDA and CDR2 SQIVND (reference sequence). The CDR3 DNA sequence: TGTGCCAGTAGAGCCAGGGGACTAGCGGGGACCCCAAACACCGGGGAGCTGTTTTTT. The encoded protein is CASRARGLAGTPNTGELFF.

The V call is TRBV6-5, the J call TRBJ2-1; 7 bases agree with TRBD2. Per the germline V gene, CDR1 is MNHEY and CDR2 is SVGAGI. The V gene end was trimmed by 6 bases and the J gene end by 5 bases; junction bases not matched to a gene: 10. This CDR3 contains 15 residues. Here the CDR3 reads CASRLTPGTNNEQFF. The CDR3 DNA follows: TGTGCCAGCAGACTTACGCCCGGGACTAACAATGAGCAGTTCTTC.

This sequence joins TRBV7-9 and TRBJ2-2; 10 bases are shared with TRBD2. Germline CDR1 is SEHNR and CDR2 is FQNEAQ (reference sequence). The trim removed 5 bases at V and 5 bases at J, leaving 8 bases unmatched. The CDR3 runs to 16 residues. In DNA, the CDR3 is TGTGCCAGCAGCGTTCTAGCGGGAGAGGGGACCGGGGAGCTGTTTTTT. Translating gives CASSVLAGEGTGELFF.

The V call is TRBV7-9, the J call TRBJ2-2; D is perhaps TRBD1 or TRBD2 (6 bases each). The length of the CDR3 is 13 residues. V lost 8 bases, J lost 4 bases, and 11 bases lay in between. Germline lookup yields CDR1 SEHNR and CDR2 FQNEAQ (reference sequence). The CDR3 nucleotides read TGTGCCAGCGGGGGGACATCCACCGGGGAGCTGTTTTTT. Translation gives CASGGTSTGELFF. Variable domain in full (rest from reference TRBV7-9 and TRBJ2-2): DTGVSQNPRHKITKRGQNVTFRCDPISEHNRLYWYRQTLGQGPEFLTYFQNEAQLEKSRLLSDRFSAERPKGSFSTLEIQRTEQGDSAMYLCASGGTSTGELFFGEGSRLTVL.

The chain links TRBV9 to TRBJ2-6; D is uncertain. V lost 4 bases to trimming and J lost 4 bases, with 24 bases between them. The CDR3 length is 19 residues. Germline V gene lookup returns CDR1 SGDLS and CDR2 YYNGEE. CDR3 residues: CASSPSTPDSNYGANVLTF. The CDR3, as DNA: TGTGCCAGCAGCCCATCCACCCCCGACTCCAACTACGGGGCCAACGTCCTGACTTTC.

This sequence joins TRBV6-1 and TRBJ1-2; D not certain. This CDR3 has 14 amino acids. Trimming removed 6 bases at V and 3 bases at J, with 14 bases between. The germline CDR1 and CDR2 sequences are MNHNS and SASEGT. The CDR3 region is CASRVPEGDYGYTF. CDR3 DNA sequence: TGTGCCAGCAGAGTACCGGAGGGTGACTATGGCTACACCTTC.

The chain combines TRBV11-3 with TRBJ2-7; D might be TRBD1 or TRBD2, each matching 5 bases. V dropped 5 bases and J dropped 0 bases, with 14 bases sitting between them. CDR1 and CDR2 from the germline V gene are SGHNT and YENEEA. CDR3 length: 15 amino acids. CDR3 DNA: TGTGCCAGCAGCCCTCGGGACGGAAGCTCCTACGAGCAGTACTTC. It specifies CASSPRDGSSYEQYF.

V and J are TRBV6-6 and TRBJ2-3; TRBD1 might be the D (5 bases). CDR1 is MNHNY and CDR2 is SVGAGI in the germline V gene (reference sequence). The CDR3 is made up of 15 amino acids. Trimming pared 4 bases from V and 0 bases from J, leaving 11 bases between. The CDR3 loop reads CASSFRVESTDTQYF. In nucleotides, the CDR3 is TGTGCCAGCAGTTTCAGGGTCGAAAGCACAGATACGCAGTATTTT.

The CDR3 bases are TGTGCCAGCTCACCACAGGGGGCAGACTATGGCTACACCTTC. Residues: CASSPQGADYGYTF. The chain uses TRBV18 and TRBJ1-2; 7 positions agree with TRBD1. Germline V lookup: CDR1 KGHSH, CDR2 LQKENI. This CDR3 region has 14 residues. The V gene end was trimmed by 1 base and the J gene end by 3 bases; junction bases not matched to a gene: 2.

In its sample, this clone was seen many times. The chain couples TRBV5-4 to TRBJ2-3; tentative D call: TRBD2 (5 bases). Deletions cut 1 base from V and 4 bases from J, with 13 bases between. The CDR3 has 15 residues. Germline loops: CDR1 SGHNT, CDR2 YYREEE (reference sequence). The CDR3 nucleotides are TGTGCCAGCAGCTTGTTCGGGATAGGGTCAGATACGCAGTATTTT. Its translation: CASSLFGIGSDTQYF.